This T cell receptor (beta chain) was found in a study of T cell clonality in common variable immunodeficiency. Findings of the study overall: Fewer TCRbeta clones were shared among CVID subjects than controls.

The data were produced by immunoSEQ multiplex PCR, yet TCRdb's version contains in-frame clones alone and is incomplete. Found here are under 60,000 clones, no singletons; the ten largest cover around 3.2%. This clone was found many times. Antigen unknown. The read gets to within 3 residues of the CDR3 end, and the germline J gene fills in the rest. The V and J ends lost 5 bases and 6 bases respectively, with 10 bases between them. The V gene's germline CDR1 is DFQATT and CDR2 SNEGSKA (reference sequence). The CDR3 consists of 11 residues. The sample comprised peripheral blood mononuclear cells. The V gene is TRBV20-1, the J gene TRBJ1-2, with a possible D match to TRBD1 (6 bases). This receptor was taken from a person between 18 and 75 years old in good health. The CDR3 region is CSALKGDGYTF. The sequenced CDR3 bases are TGCAGTGCTCTTAAGGGGGATGGC.